The 19 T cell receptor beta chains in this list originate from one sample, sequenced in a study of PD-1 blockade in classical Hodgkin lymphoma. The protocol was immunoSEQ multiplex PCR, while the TCRdb copy is restricted to in-frame clones and leaves out a portion. The sample shows 10,000 or so clones, around nine tenths of them seen only once. Documented time point: cycle 4 day 1 (C4D1), after five to seven weeks of nivolumab. All patients experienced relapse after autologous stem cell transplantation, and brentuximab vedotin exposure was variable. The specimen comprised peripheral blood mononuclear cells (PBMCs), sampled before the fourth cycle of nivolumab. The receptor set was obtained from a human donor with classical Hodgkin lymphoma.

V usage is TRBV7-9 and J usage is TRBJ2-1, with 7 bases that match TRBD1. The V gene's germline CDR1 is SEHNR and CDR2 FQNEAQ (reference sequence). Trimming removed 5 bases from V and 8 bases from J; junction bases left unmatched: 18. The CDR3 totals 17 residues. The CDR3 DNA follows: TGTGCCAGCAGCCTTACATCACCGGGACAGTGGCTTGATGAGCAGTTCTTC. Its protein is CASSLTSPGQWLDEQFF.

V is TRBV5-4 and J is TRBJ2-5; 13 bases are a match to TRBD2. This CDR3 has 16 amino acids. Trimming took 4 bases from V and 7 from J; bases not matched to a gene: 10. Germline loops: CDR1 SGHNT, CDR2 YYREEE (reference sequence). CDR3 coding DNA: TGTGCCAGCAGCCCTCAGACTAGCGGGGGGCTTGGGACCCAGTACTTC. Protein: CASSPQTSGGLGTQYF.

The rearrangement uses TRBV7-9 and TRBJ1-1; D unresolved. Germline CDR1 is SEHNR and CDR2 is FQNEAQ (reference sequence). The CDR3 is 14 amino acids. Trimming removed 1 base from V and 1 base from J, with 7 bases in between. The DNA for the CDR3 is TGTGCCAGCAGCTTAGTAGCGGCGAACACTGAAGCTTTCTTT. Amino acid sequence: CASSLVAANTEAFF.

V is TRBV20-1 and J is TRBJ1-1; D call uncertain. CDR3 length equals 11 residues. The V end lost 6 bases, the J end lost 10 bases, and 15 bases lay between the germline ends. Germline CDR1 reads DFQATT; CDR2 reads SNEGSKA (reference sequence). The CDR3: CSALRVSGAFF. The DNA for the CDR3 is TGCAGTGCCCTAAGGGTAAGCGGAGCTTTCTTT.

This rearrangement joins TRBV7-9 to TRBJ2-7; 9 bases agree with TRBD1. The V and J ends lost 4 bases and 1 base, in that order; junction bases with no gene match: 5. Germline assignment: CDR1 SEHNR and CDR2 FQNEAQ (reference sequence). The CDR3 loop spans 15 amino acids. CDR3 DNA: TGTGCCAGCAGCTATGCCGGGACAGGGTCCTACGAGCAGTACTTC. Translating it yields CASSYAGTGSYEQYF.

A few counts support this clone. This chain uses TRBV29-1 with TRBJ1-2; no clear D. Germline CDR1 reads SQVTM; CDR2 reads ANQGSEA. Trimming took 3 bases from V and 0 from J, leaving 11 bases between them. The CDR3 consists of 14 residues. CDR3 sequence (DNA): TGCAGCGTTGATCGGGTGGGAGCTAACTATGGCTACACCTTC. It yields the protein CSVDRVGANYGYTF.

The chain has TRBV11-2 and TRBJ2-3; 10 bases map to TRBD1. V gave up 5 bases and J gave up 3 bases; unmatched junction bases: 11. Germline loops: CDR1 SGHAT, CDR2 FQNNGV. CDR3 size: 17 residues. The CDR3 DNA sequence: TGTGCCAGCAGCCTCATGGCGTGGACAGGGGGAACAGATACGCAGTATTTT. Amino acid sequence: CASSLMAWTGGTDTQYF.

Concerning this clone: Relative to the germline gene, one junction end is altered; a read error may explain this. The chain combines TRBV5-1 with TRBJ1-2; D is possibly TRBD1 (5 bases). CDR1 and CDR2 from the germline V gene are SGHRS and YFSETQ. The CDR3 extends over 13 amino acids. As DNA, the CDR3 is TGTGCCAGCAGCTTGGGGGACGGCTATGGCTACACCTTC. It is translated as CASSLGDGYGYTF.

The chain recombines TRBV19 with TRBJ1-4, with D maybe TRBD1 (5 bases). CDR3 length equals 17 residues. The V gene's germline CDR1 is LNHDA and CDR2 SQIVND (reference sequence). The germline V and J ends were trimmed by 1 base and 0 bases, with 12 bases remaining between them. As DNA, the CDR3 is TGTGCCAGTAGTATAGGGACAATGTCTGCAACTAATGAAAAACTGTTTTTT. This sequence encodes CASSIGTMSATNEKLFF.

This chain connects TRBV9 to TRBJ1-3, with D possibly matching TRBD1 (5 bases). The CDR3 loop spans 17 amino acids. Trimming shortened V by 3 bases and J by 4 bases, and 20 bases separated the two germline ends. Germline CDR1 SGDLS, CDR2 YYNGEE. CDR3 residues: CASSGDPREGEGNTIYF. Written as DNA, the CDR3 is TGTGCCAGCAGCGGGGACCCCCGGGAGGGAGAGGGAAACACCATATATTTT.

The chain recombines TRBV10-3 with TRBJ2-3; 10 nucleotides match TRBD2. Looked up from germline, CDR1 is ENHRY and CDR2 is SYGVKD. This CDR3 region has 13 residues. V lost 10 bases to trimming and J lost 1 base; unmatched junction nucleotides: 2. CDR3 in amino acids: CATGLAGTDTQYF. The CDR3 DNA follows: TGTGCCACCGGACTAGCGGGCACAGATACGCAGTATTTT.

The J gene is TRBJ1-1, the V gene TRBV7-8; TRBD1 might be the D (6 bases). The V end lost 5 bases, the J end lost 0 bases, and 13 bases lay between the germline ends. The germline V gene encodes CDR1 SGHVS and CDR2 FQNEAQ. The length of the CDR3 is 15 residues. This CDR3 reads CASSATGRVNTEAFF. CDR3 DNA sequence: TGTGCCAGCAGCGCCACAGGGAGGGTGAACACTGAAGCTTTCTTT.

This chain links TRBV28 with TRBJ1-5; a weak D match, TRBD1 (5 bases). CDR3 length: 13 amino acids. Trimming pared 7 bases from V and 0 bases from J, leaving 7 bases between. Germline CDR1 is MDHEN and CDR2 is SYDVKM. The DNA of the CDR3 is TGTGCCAGCAAAGGGGATAGCAATCAGCCCCAGCATTTT. It yields the protein CASKGDSNQPQHF.

The V and J genes are TRBV5-1 and TRBJ2-5; 8 bases agree with TRBD2. The CDR3 length is 14 residues. The germline gives CDR1 SGHRS, CDR2 YFSETQ. Trimming at V came to 4 bases and at J to 2 bases, leaving 4 bases not matched to a gene. The CDR3 sequence is CASSAGLDQETQYF. The CDR3, as DNA: TGCGCCAGCAGCGCGGGACTAGATCAAGAGACCCAGTACTTC.

The chain combines TRBV5-5 with TRBJ1-3, with TRBD1 identical over 8 bases. Germline loops: CDR1 SGHKS, CDR2 YYEKEE (reference sequence). V gave up 4 bases and J gave up 2 bases; unmatched junction bases: 11. The CDR3 is made up of 17 amino acids. The CDR3 loop is CASSVSALDRAGNTIYF. CDR3 bases: TGTGCCAGCAGCGTGTCCGCCTTGGACAGGGCTGGAAACACCATATATTTT. The full variable domain, completed using reference TRBV5-5 and TRBJ1-3, is DAGVTQSPTHLIKTRGQQVTLRCSPISGHKSVSWYQQVLGQGPQFIFQYYEKEERGRGNFPDRFSARQFPNYSSELNVNALLLGDSALYLCASSVSALDRAGNTIYFGEGSWLTVV.

The chain joins TRBV27 to TRBJ2-5, with TRBD1 identical over 9 bases. The CDR3 contains 17 residues. V shed 4 bases and J 2 bases; nucleotides not matched to a gene: 11. Germline lookup yields CDR1 MNHEY and CDR2 SMNVEV (reference sequence). Written as DNA, the CDR3 is TGTGCCAGCAGTTCTTGGTTGTCCGGGACAGGGCAAGAGACCCAGTACTTC. It specifies CASSSWLSGTGQETQYF.

This chain links TRBV7-9 with TRBJ2-7; possible D gene TRBD2, 6 bases. CDR1 is SEHNR and CDR2 is FQNEAQ in the germline V gene (reference sequence). V dropped 3 bases and J dropped 6 bases, with 12 bases sitting between them. The CDR3 runs to 13 residues. The CDR3 DNA reads TGTGCCAGCAGCTTCGGAGGGACGGGCGAGCAGTACTTC. It codes for CASSFGGTGEQYF.

The chain carries TRBV28 and TRBJ1-1; weak D call: TRBD1 (5 bases). Germline CDR1 MDHEN, CDR2 SYDVKM. The CDR3 runs 12 residues. V was clipped by 7 bases and J by 8 bases, with 14 bases between them. CDR3 in amino acids: CASTLPDREAFF. The CDR3 bases are TGTGCCAGCACGCTCCCCGACAGAGAAGCTTTCTTT.

The chain is built from TRBV5-1 and TRBJ1-1; D ambiguous. The V end lost 0 bases, the J end lost 5 bases, and 5 bases lay between the germline ends. The CDR3 contains 12 residues. Germline CDR1 reads SGHRS; CDR2 reads YFSETQ. The DNA for the CDR3 is TGCGCCAGCAGCTTGGGGCGTACTGAAGCTTTCTTT. This codes for CASSLGRTEAFF.